These T cell receptor beta chains were read from a single sample in a study of T-cell memory formation after mild COVID-19. Each CDR3 protein is one row after TCRdb ran MiXCR on the 5' RACE reads. The sample records roughly 120,000 distinct CDR3 sequences, about 16% being singletons. Sequencing was carried out using PBMCs or a T cell subset sorted from them (not recorded which). Every receptor here comes from an adult woman who had mild COVID-19 (a few samples of this study predate the infection). Cell type and time point are not known. Both conserved end residues are part of each CDR3. A D gene is named only where the DNA matches it firmly. Size is stated for part of the rows, as once, few or many counts, or as a class when the clone is expanded.

NA	TRBV24-1	TRBJ2-5	NA	TGTGCCACCAGTGATTTCCGGAGGGAGACCCAGTACTTC	CATSDFRRETQYF
TRBD1	TRBV6-5	TRBJ2-7	NA	TGTGCCAGCAGTACCCGGGACAGGGCCTACGAGCAGTACTTC	CASSTRDRAYEQYF
NA	TRBV6-5	TRBJ1-1	NA	TGTGCCACCTCAGGGGAAGGTAACACTGAAGCTTTCTTT	CATSGEGNTEAFF
TRBD2	TRBV20-1	TRBJ2-7	NA	TGCAGTGCTAGAACCACTAGCGGAATCTACGAGCAGTACTTC	CSARTTSGIYEQYF
TRBD2	TRBV4-1	TRBJ2-3	few	TGCGCCAGCAGCCAAGATCCCGTCGCCGGAGGACTAGCGGGAGAGGTTCGCACAGATACGCAGTATTTT	CASSQDPVAGGLAGEVRTDTQYF
TRBD2	TRBV15	TRBJ2-7	NA	TGTGCCACCAGCAGAGACCCGGGGGGAAACTGGCAGTACTTC	CATSRDPGGNWQYF
TRBD1	TRBV9	TRBJ2-6	NA	TGTGCCAGCAGCTCTAATAGGGGACAGGCTCCCACTGGGGCCAACGTCCTGACTTTC	CASSSNRGQAPTGANVLTF
NA	TRBV4-1	TRBJ1-3	NA	TGCGCCAGCAGCCAAGATGTGCGGGTTGTCAGGGGCCCGTCTGGAAACACCATATATTTT	CASSQDVRVVRGPSGNTIYF
TRBD1	TRBV6-1	TRBJ2-7	few	TGTGCCAGCAGTGAAGCGATCGGGACAGGGTCCTACGAGCAGTACTTC	CASSEAIGTGSYEQYF
NA	TRBV18	TRBJ2-7	few	TGTGCCAGCTCACTCCCCAGGGGGGCAAACTACGAGCAGTACTTC	CASSLPRGANYEQYF
NA	TRBV7-2	TRBJ2-3	few	TGTGCCAGCAGCGCGTCTACAGGAACAGATACGCAGTATTTT	CASSASTGTDTQYF
TRBD1	TRBV24-1	TRBJ2-3	NA	TGTGCCACCAGTGATCTAGGACAGGGGCCGGACACAGATACGCAGTATTTT	CATSDLGQGPDTDTQYF
TRBD1	TRBV6-4	TRBJ1-5	NA	TGTGCCAGCAGTGATCGACAGGGCCTCCATAGCAATCAGCCCCAGCATTTT	CASSDRQGLHSNQPQHF
NA	TRBV2	TRBJ2-2	many	TGTGCCAGCGCAGACAGTCTGGGGGAGCTGTTTTTT	CASADSLGELFF
NA	TRBV11-2	TRBJ2-7	NA	TGTGCCAGCAGCTTAGCGGGGCGGCCCTACGAGCAGTACTTC	CASSLAGRPYEQYF
NA	TRBV6-5	TRBJ2-5	few	TGTGCCAGCAGTTCCTCGACAGGGAGGGAGACCCAGTACTTC	CASSSSTGRETQYF
TRBD1	TRBV7-3	TRBJ2-7	NA	TGTGCCAGCAGTCCGACAGGGGGGACCTACGAGCAGTACTTC	CASSPTGGTYEQYF
NA	TRBV7-9	TRBJ2-6	few	TGTGCCAGCAGCTTAGCACTAACTGGGGCCAACGTCCTGACTTTC	CASSLALTGANVLTF
NA	TRBV12-3/TRBV12-4	TRBJ2-7	few	TGTGCCAGCAGTCGGACTGGGTTAGGAGAGCAGTACTTC	CASSRTGLGEQYF
TRBD2	TRBV5-1	TRBJ2-2	NA	TGCGCCAGCAGCTTGGGCGGGAGAGAGACCGGGGAGCTGTTTTTT	CASSLGGRETGELFF
NA	TRBV5-1	TRBJ2-7	many	TGCGCCAGCAGCTTGGCCGAGGGGCCGGGCGAGCAGTACTTC	CASSLAEGPGEQYF
TRBD2	TRBV5-5	TRBJ2-7	few	TGTGCCAGCAGCTTGGTTGGCGGGGGGGCCTCCTACGAGCAGTACTTC	CASSLVGGGASYEQYF
NA	TRBV1	TRBJ2-4	NA	TGCACCAGCAGTGTAAACCGGGCCCCCCACGACGCTCTGTACTTC	CTSSVNRAPHDALYF
NA	TRBV18	TRBJ1-2	few	TGTGCCAGCTCACCACCGATCCGGACGGACGGCTACACCTTC	CASSPPIRTDGYTF
NA	TRBV5-1	TRBJ2-3	few	TGCGCCAGCAACGGGGGCGGGAATGCAGATACGCAGTATTTT	CASNGGGNADTQYF
NA	TRBV7-9	TRBJ2-1	few	TGTGCCAGCAGCTTCGGGAGCAATGAGCAGTTCTTC	CASSFGSNEQFF
NA	TRBV12-3/TRBV12-4	TRBJ2-3	few	TGTGCCAGCAGTGAAGTAGGCGTTTGGGGCACAGATACGCAGTATTTT	CASSEVGVWGTDTQYF
NA	TRBV29-1	TRBJ2-3	NA	TGCAGCGTTGCCGGGATGAGCACAGATACGCAGTATTTT	CSVAGMSTDTQYF
NA	TRBV6-5	TRBJ1-5	NA	TGTGCCAGCAGTTACAGGGAGGGTCAGCCCCAGCATTTT	CASSYREGQPQHF
TRBD2	TRBV12-3/TRBV12-4	TRBJ2-1	NA	TGTGCCAGCAGAAGTAGCGGGAGCAGGACCTACAATGAGCAGTTCTTC	CASRSSGSRTYNEQFF
NA	TRBV5-1	TRBJ2-2	many	TGCGCCAGCAGCTTGCTGAATGTGGAGACAGTTCGTGCCGGGGAGCTGTTTTTT	CASSLLNVETVRAGELFF
NA	TRBV7-9	TRBJ1-2	once	TGTGCCAGCAGCTTGATTACCTACGGCTACACCTTC	CASSLITYGYTF
NA	TRBV12-3/TRBV12-4	TRBJ2-3	NA	TGTGCCAGCAGTTTACGTTCTAGCACAGATACGCAGTATTTT	CASSLRSSTDTQYF